This TCR beta chain was recovered during a study of identical twins. TCRdb re-analysed the 5' RACE reads in MiXCR, keeping a single row per CDR3 protein. Of approximately 300,000 distinct CDR3 sequences listed, over 8.5% are singletons. V gave up 3 bases and J gave up 0 bases; unmatched junction bases: 8. This CDR3 spans 17 amino acids. The germline gives CDR1 MDHEN, CDR2 SYDVKM. In its sample, this clonotype was seen many times. This same sample was also part of a study on yellow fever vaccine responses in identical twins.

Sequencing was done on a sample of CD8+ T cells sorted from blood. The sequence came from a woman aged 18 to 35 in good health. This chain links TRBV28 with TRBJ2-5; 9 bases match TRBD1. The CDR3 spells CASSFPSGTGYQETQYF. DNA of the CDR3: TGTGCCAGCAGTTTTCCCTCAGGGACAGGGTACCAAGAGACCCAGTACTTC.